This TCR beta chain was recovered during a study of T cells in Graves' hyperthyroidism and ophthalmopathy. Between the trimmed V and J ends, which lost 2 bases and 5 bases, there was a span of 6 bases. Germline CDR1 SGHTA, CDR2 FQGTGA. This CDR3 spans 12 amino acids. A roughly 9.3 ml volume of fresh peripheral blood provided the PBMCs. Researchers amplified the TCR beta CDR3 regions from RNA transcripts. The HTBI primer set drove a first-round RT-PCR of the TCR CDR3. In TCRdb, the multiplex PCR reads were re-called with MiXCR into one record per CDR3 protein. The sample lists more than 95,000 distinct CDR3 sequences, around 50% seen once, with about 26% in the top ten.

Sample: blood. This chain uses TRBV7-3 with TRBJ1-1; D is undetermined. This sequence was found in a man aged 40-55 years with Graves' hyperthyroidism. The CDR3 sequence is CASSLHGTEAFF. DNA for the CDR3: TGTGCCAGCAGCTTACACGGGACTGAAGCTTTCTTT.